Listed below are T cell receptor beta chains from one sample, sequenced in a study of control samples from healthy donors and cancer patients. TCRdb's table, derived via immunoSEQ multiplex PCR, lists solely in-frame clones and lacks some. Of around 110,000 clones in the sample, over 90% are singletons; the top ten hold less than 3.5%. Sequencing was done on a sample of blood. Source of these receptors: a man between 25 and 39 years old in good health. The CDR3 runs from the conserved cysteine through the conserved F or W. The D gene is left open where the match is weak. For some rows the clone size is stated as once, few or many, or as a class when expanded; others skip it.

DNA: TGTGCCAGCAGCGCCAGGGACTCTTTCTCTGGAAACACCATATATTTT; CDR3: CASSARDSFSGNTIYF; length: 16; D: NA; J: TRBJ1-3; V: TRBV7-6; size: NA
DNA: TGTGCCAGCAGTGAGGGGGGACAGGGCTACACCTTC; CDR3: CASSEGGQGYTF; length: 12; D: TRBD1; J: TRBJ1-2; V: TRBV6-1; size: NA
DNA: TGTGCCAGCAGTTTAGACAGCCGGTACAATCAGCCCCAGCATTTT; CDR3: CASSLDSRYNQPQHF; length: 15; D: NA; J: TRBJ1-5; V: TRBV5-5; size: NA
DNA: TGTGCCAGCAGCCTGGTAGGGGCAGGCACTGAAGCTTTCTTT; CDR3: CASSLVGAGTEAFF; length: 14; D: NA; J: TRBJ1-1; V: TRBV5-4; size: NA
DNA: TGCGCCAGCAGCTTGTGGGGACTAGCTTCCCAAGAGACCCAGTACTTC; CDR3: CASSLWGLASQETQYF; length: 16; D: TRBD2; J: TRBJ2-5; V: TRBV5-1; size: NA
DNA: TGTGCCAGCAGCTTGGGAGGGGGGGGCTTGGAGACCCAGTACTTC; CDR3: CASSLGGGGLETQYF; length: 15; D: NA; J: TRBJ2-5; V: TRBV5-4; size: NA
DNA: TGTGCCAGCAGCGTAGGAGGATCTGGGGCCAACGTCCTGACTTTC; CDR3: CASSVGGSGANVLTF; length: 15; D: NA; J: TRBJ2-6; V: TRBV9; size: few
DNA: TGTGCCAGCAGCCAACTCCCCGGGACATCTGCTAACTATGGCTACACCTTC; CDR3: CASSQLPGTSANYGYTF; length: 17; D: NA; J: TRBJ1-2; V: TRBV4-2; size: few
DNA: TGTGCCAGCAGTGAAGGGGGTCCGGGCTACACCTTC; CDR3: CASSEGGPGYTF; length: 12; D: NA; J: TRBJ1-2; V: TRBV2; size: NA
DNA: TGCGCCAGCAGCTCGCGGACAGGGACCGGGAACACTGAAGCTTTCTTT; CDR3: CASSSRTGTGNTEAFF; length: 16; D: TRBD1; J: TRBJ1-1; V: TRBV5-1; size: NA
DNA: TGTGCCAGCAGTGAACTATTTTCAGGGATCATTTTCACTGAAGCTTTCTTT; CDR3: CASSELFSGIIFTEAFF; length: 17; D: NA; J: TRBJ1-1; V: TRBV6-1; size: NA
DNA: TGTGCCAGCAGCACGTCGACAGGGTACGGCTATGGCTACACCTTC; CDR3: CASSTSTGYGYGYTF; length: 15; D: TRBD1; J: TRBJ1-2; V: TRBV11-2; size: NA
DNA: TGTGCCAGCAGTTTGGCGGGGTTAACTCCCTACGAGCAGTACTTC; CDR3: CASSLAGLTPYEQYF; length: 15; D: NA; J: TRBJ2-7; V: TRBV27; size: NA
DNA: TGTGCCAGCAGCCATGGGGGGGGGAATGAAAAACTGTTTTTT; CDR3: CASSHGGGNEKLFF; length: 14; D: NA; J: TRBJ1-4; V: TRBV11-2; size: once
DNA: TGCGCCAGCAGCTACAGAGACTTGAACACTGAAGCTTTCTTT; CDR3: CASSYRDLNTEAFF; length: 14; D: NA; J: TRBJ1-1; V: TRBV5-1; size: NA
DNA: TGTGCCAGCAGCTTAGACGCGACACCTGGAAACACCATATATTTT; CDR3: CASSLDATPGNTIYF; length: 15; D: NA; J: TRBJ1-3; V: TRBV7-2; size: NA
DNA: TGTGCCAGCAGTCCCGGGCCCATACAGAACACTGAAGCTTTCTTT; CDR3: CASSPGPIQNTEAFF; length: 15; D: NA; J: TRBJ1-1; V: TRBV28; size: NA
DNA: TGTGCCAGCAGCGTAGAACAGGGGCACACAGATACGCAGTATTTT; CDR3: CASSVEQGHTDTQYF; length: 15; D: TRBD1; J: TRBJ2-3; V: TRBV9; size: NA
DNA: TGTGTCACAAACAGTCCCATGGTCGGTTCACCCCTCCACTTT; CDR3: CVTNSPMVGSPLHF; length: 14; D: NA; J: TRBJ1-6; V: TRBV6-5; size: NA
DNA: TGTGCCAGCAGCCTCCGGACAGGCCCCATGAACACTGAAGCTTTCTTT; CDR3: CASSLRTGPMNTEAFF; length: 16; D: TRBD1; J: TRBJ1-1; V: TRBV3-1/TRBV3-2; size: NA
DNA: TGTGCCAGCAGCCAGGGTGTGGGTGAAGCTTTCTTT; CDR3: CASSQGVGEAFF; length: 12; D: NA; J: TRBJ1-1; V: TRBV3-1/TRBV3-2; size: NA
DNA: TGTGCCAGCAGTCAGACAGGCCTCTATGGCTACACCTTC; CDR3: CASSQTGLYGYTF; length: 13; D: NA; J: TRBJ1-2; V: TRBV28; size: NA
DNA: TGCAGCGTTGCCGGGGGGGCTGGGGATGAGCAGTTCTTC; CDR3: CSVAGGAGDEQFF; length: 13; D: TRBD2; J: TRBJ2-1; V: TRBV29-1; size: NA
DNA: TGTGCCAGCAGCTTGGGACAGGGGATGATCGGCGAAGCTTTCTTT; CDR3: CASSLGQGMIGEAFF; length: 15; D: TRBD1; J: TRBJ1-1; V: TRBV5-4; size: NA
DNA: TGTGCCAGCAGCTTAGGGACTGGCCGTGTCTACACCTTC; CDR3: CASSLGTGRVYTF; length: 13; D: NA; J: TRBJ1-2; V: TRBV5-4; size: NA
DNA: TGTGCCAGTAGTGAAACTCACTCTCTAGGTACAGATACGCAGTATTTT; CDR3: CASSETHSLGTDTQYF; length: 16; D: NA; J: TRBJ2-3; V: TRBV19; size: NA
DNA: TGTGCCAGCAGCCGGGACAGGCACGACGAGCAGTACTTC; CDR3: CASSRDRHDEQYF; length: 13; D: TRBD1; J: TRBJ2-7; V: TRBV5-4; size: NA
DNA: TGCGCCAGCAGGCCGGGGGGCAAAAACATTCAGTACTTC; CDR3: CASRPGGKNIQYF; length: 13; D: TRBD2; J: TRBJ2-4; V: TRBV5-1; size: NA
DNA: TGTGCCAGCAGCGTTGGGGGGCCAAACACTGAAGCTTTCTTT; CDR3: CASSVGGPNTEAFF; length: 14; D: NA; J: TRBJ1-1; V: TRBV9; size: NA
DNA: TGTGCTAGTGGTTTTGTGGACAGTGGAAACACCATATATTTT; CDR3: CASGFVDSGNTIYF; length: 14; D: NA; J: TRBJ1-3; V: TRBV12-5; size: NA
DNA: TGTGCCAGCAGCTCTGGGTCCAGGACCCACTACAATGAGCAGTTCTTC; CDR3: CASSSGSRTHYNEQFF; length: 16; D: NA; J: TRBJ2-1; V: TRBV11-2; size: NA
DNA: TGTGCCAGCGCAGGAGCCTACGAGCAGTACTTC; CDR3: CASAGAYEQYF; length: 11; D: NA; J: TRBJ2-7; V: TRBV27; size: once
DNA: TGCAGTGCTAGTTACCACCGAGTCGGGTGGGGGGACAATCAGCCCCAGCATTTT; CDR3: CSASYHRVGWGDNQPQHF; length: 18; D: NA; J: TRBJ1-5; V: TRBV20-1; size: NA
DNA: TGTGCCACCAGCAGAGGGACAACTAGCGGGGGGGCCGAGACCCAGTACTTC; CDR3: CATSRGTTSGGAETQYF; length: 17; D: TRBD2; J: TRBJ2-5; V: TRBV15; size: NA
DNA: TGTGCCAGCAGTGAATTCACAGGGGGCGCAGGTGGCTACACCTTC; CDR3: CASSEFTGGAGGYTF; length: 15; D: TRBD1; J: TRBJ1-2; V: TRBV6-1; size: NA
DNA: TGTGCCAGCAGCACGACCTCCGACAGGTATGGCTACACCTTC; CDR3: CASSTTSDRYGYTF; length: 14; D: NA; J: TRBJ1-2; V: TRBV13; size: NA
DNA: TGTGCCAGCCTCGATTCGGGGCTAGCGGGGGGGAGCACAGATACGCAGTATTTT; CDR3: CASLDSGLAGGSTDTQYF; length: 18; D: TRBD2; J: TRBJ2-3; V: TRBV28; size: NA
DNA: TGCGCCAGCAGCTCCGGGGGGTTGGAGACCCAGTACTTC; CDR3: CASSSGGLETQYF; length: 13; D: TRBD2; J: TRBJ2-5; V: TRBV5-1; size: NA
DNA: TGCGCCAGCAGCTTACCATCTACAGGGAGGACAGATACGCAGTATTTT; CDR3: CASSLPSTGRTDTQYF; length: 16; D: NA; J: TRBJ2-3; V: TRBV5-1; size: NA
DNA: TGTGCCAGCACCCGGGGGGGGGTAAACGAGCAGTACTTC; CDR3: CASTRGGVNEQYF; length: 13; D: TRBD2; J: TRBJ2-7; V: TRBV12-3/TRBV12-4; size: NA